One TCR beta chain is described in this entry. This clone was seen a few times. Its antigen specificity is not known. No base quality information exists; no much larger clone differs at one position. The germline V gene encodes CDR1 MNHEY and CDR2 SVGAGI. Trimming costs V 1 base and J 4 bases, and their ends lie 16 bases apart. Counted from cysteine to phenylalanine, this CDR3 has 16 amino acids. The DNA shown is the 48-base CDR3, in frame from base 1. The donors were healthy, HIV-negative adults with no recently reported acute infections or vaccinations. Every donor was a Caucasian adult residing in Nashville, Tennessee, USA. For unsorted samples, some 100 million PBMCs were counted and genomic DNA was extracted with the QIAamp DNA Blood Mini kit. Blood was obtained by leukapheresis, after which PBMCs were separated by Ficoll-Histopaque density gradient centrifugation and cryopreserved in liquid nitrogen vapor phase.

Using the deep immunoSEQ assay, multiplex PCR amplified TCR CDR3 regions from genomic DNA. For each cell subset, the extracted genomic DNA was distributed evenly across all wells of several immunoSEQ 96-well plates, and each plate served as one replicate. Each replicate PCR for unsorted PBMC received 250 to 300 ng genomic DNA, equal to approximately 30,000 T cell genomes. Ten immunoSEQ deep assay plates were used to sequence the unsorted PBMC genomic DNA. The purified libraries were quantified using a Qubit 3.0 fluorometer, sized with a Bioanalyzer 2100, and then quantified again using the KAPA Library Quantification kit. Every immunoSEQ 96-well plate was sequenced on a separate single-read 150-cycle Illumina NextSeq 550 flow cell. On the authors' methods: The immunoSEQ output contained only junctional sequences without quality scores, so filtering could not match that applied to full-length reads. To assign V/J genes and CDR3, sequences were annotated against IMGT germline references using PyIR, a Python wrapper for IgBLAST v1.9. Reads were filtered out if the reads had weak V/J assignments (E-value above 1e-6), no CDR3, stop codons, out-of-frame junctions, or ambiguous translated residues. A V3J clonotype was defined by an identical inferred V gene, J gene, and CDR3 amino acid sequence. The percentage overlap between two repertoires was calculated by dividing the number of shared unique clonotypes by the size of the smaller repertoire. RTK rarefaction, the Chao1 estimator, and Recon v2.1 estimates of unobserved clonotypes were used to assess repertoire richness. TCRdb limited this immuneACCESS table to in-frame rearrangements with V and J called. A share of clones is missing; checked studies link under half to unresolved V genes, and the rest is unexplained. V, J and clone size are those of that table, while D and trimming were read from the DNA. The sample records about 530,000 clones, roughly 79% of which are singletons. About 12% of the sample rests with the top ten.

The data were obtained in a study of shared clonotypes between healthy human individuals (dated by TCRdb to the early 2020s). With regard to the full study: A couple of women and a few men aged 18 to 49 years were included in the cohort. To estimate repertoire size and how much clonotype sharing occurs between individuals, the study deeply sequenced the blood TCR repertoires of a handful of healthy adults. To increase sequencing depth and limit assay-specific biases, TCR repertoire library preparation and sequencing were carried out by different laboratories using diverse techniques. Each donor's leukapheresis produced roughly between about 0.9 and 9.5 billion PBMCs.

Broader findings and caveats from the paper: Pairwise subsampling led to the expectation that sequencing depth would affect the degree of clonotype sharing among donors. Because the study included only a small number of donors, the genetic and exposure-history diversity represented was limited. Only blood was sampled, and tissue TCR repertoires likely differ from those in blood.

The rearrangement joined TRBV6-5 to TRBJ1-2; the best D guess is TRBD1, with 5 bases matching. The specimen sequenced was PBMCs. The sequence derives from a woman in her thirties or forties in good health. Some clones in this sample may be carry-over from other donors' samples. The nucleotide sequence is TGTGCCAGCAGTTACTTTCCGGGACCCCAGGCCTATGGCTACACCTTC. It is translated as CASSYFPGPQAYGYTF.